A single sample gave rise to the 7 T cell receptor beta chains below, sequenced in a study of cytomegalovirus exposure and HLA in healthy donors (dated by TCRdb to 2016 to 2017). Libraries were constructed by the immunoSEQ multiplex PCR assay. A mixture of 60 forward primers for TCR Vbeta segments and 13 reverse primers for TCR Jbeta segments was used in the multiplex PCR. TCRdb holds this immuneACCESS table with in-frame rearrangements only. Some clones are missing; in checked studies, unresolved V genes explain under half, and the rest has no known cause. The sample's table covers about 200,000 clones. In total, the top ten clones hold less than 0.9% of the sample. Sequencing was performed on PBMCs. These receptors were taken from a boy between 5 and 17 years old in good health and CMV-seronegative.

V usage is TRBV7-3 and J usage is TRBJ2-5; maybe TRBD1 (6 bases). TRBJ2-7 explains the end of the DNA better; the J call may be wrong. The CDR3 is made up of 13 amino acids. Germline V CDR1 and CDR2: SGHTA, FQGTGA. CDR3 residues: CASSFDRSYEQYF. The CDR3 DNA reads as TGTGCCAGCAGCTTCGACAGGTCCTACGAGCAGTACTTC.

This chain links TRBV7-2 with TRBJ2-5, with a weak D call TRBD1 (6 bases). V lost 1 base, J lost 2 bases, and 8 bases lay in between. The CDR3 covers 14 residues. The V gene's germline CDR1 is SGHTA and CDR2 FQGNSA. The CDR3 region has the DNA TGTGCCAGCAGCTTAGACAGGGTTCAAGAGACCCAGTACTTC. Translation: CASSLDRVQETQYF. Filled out from reference TRBV7-2 and TRBJ2-5, the complete variable domain reads GAGVSQSPSNKVTEKGKDVELRCDPISGHTALYWYRQSLGQGLEFLIYFQGNSAPDKSGLPSDRFSAERTGGSVSTLTIQRTQQEDSAVYLCASSLDRVQETQYFGPGTRLLVL.

Written as DNA, the CDR3 is TGTGCCAGCAGCTTGGAAGCAGGGGGTTGGGGTACTGAAGCTTTCTTT. Protein: CASSLEAGGWGTEAFF. This rearrangement joins TRBV5-4 to TRBJ1-1; 7 bases map to TRBD1. The CDR3 spans 16 residues. Unmatched junction bases numbered 10, after V lost 0 bases and J lost 5 bases. Germline V CDR1 and CDR2: SGHNT, YYREEE (reference sequence).

The chain joins TRBV7-9 to TRBJ1-4; a possible D gene is TRBD1 (5 bases). The CDR3 totals 15 residues. The germline CDR1 and CDR2 sequences are SEHNR and FQNEAQ (reference sequence). V was clipped by 0 bases and J by 3 bases, with 8 bases between them. Here the CDR3 reads CASSLALGANEKLFF. The CDR3 DNA sequence: TGTGCCAGCAGCTTAGCGTTAGGGGCTAATGAAAAACTGTTTTTT.

J is TRBJ2-3 and V is TRBV27; 8 bases fit TRBD2. V trimming: 3 bases; J trimming: 8 bases; junction bases outside the gene matches: 7. The CDR3 has 14 amino acids. Germline V CDR1 and CDR2: MNHEY, SMNVEV (reference sequence). The CDR3 region is CASSFGRGGTTQYF. The CDR3 nucleotides read TGTGCCAGCAGTTTTGGCCGGGGGGGCACTACGCAGTATTTT.

This sequence joins TRBV6-5 and TRBJ2-3; perhaps TRBD2 as D (6 bases). Trimming pared 7 bases from V and 6 bases from J, leaving 8 bases between. This CDR3 region has 11 residues. Germline values: CDR1 MNHEY, CDR2 SVGAGI. The CDR3 nucleotides are TGTGCCAGCAACCGGGGGGATACGCAGTATTTT. Amino acid sequence: CASNRGDTQYF.

J is TRBJ1-1 and V is TRBV19; 9 bases fit TRBD1. The length of the CDR3 is 15 residues. Germline assignment: CDR1 LNHDA and CDR2 SQIVND (reference sequence). The J segment lost 1 base and the V segment lost 4 bases, leaving 4 bases of the junction unmatched. CDR3 amino acids: CASSTNRGPNTEAFF. CDR3 DNA: TGTGCCAGTAGTACTAACAGGGGGCCGAACACTGAAGCTTTCTTT.